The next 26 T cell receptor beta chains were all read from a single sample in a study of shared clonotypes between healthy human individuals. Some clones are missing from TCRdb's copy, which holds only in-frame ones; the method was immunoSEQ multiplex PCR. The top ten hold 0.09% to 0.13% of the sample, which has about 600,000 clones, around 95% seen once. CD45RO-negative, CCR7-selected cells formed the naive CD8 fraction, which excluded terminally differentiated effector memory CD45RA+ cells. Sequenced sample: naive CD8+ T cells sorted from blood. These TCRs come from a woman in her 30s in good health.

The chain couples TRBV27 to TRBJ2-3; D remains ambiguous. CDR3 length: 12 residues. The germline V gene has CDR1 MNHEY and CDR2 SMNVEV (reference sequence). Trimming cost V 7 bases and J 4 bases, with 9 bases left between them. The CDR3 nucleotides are TGTGCCAGCACCCCCAGCGCAGATACGCAGTATTTT. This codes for CASTPSADTQYF.

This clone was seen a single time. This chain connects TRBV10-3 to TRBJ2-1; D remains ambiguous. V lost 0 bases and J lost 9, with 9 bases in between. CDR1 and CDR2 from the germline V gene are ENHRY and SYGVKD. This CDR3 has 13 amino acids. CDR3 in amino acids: CAISESADTEQFF. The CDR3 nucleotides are TGTGCCATCAGTGAGTCCGCAGATACTGAGCAGTTCTTC.

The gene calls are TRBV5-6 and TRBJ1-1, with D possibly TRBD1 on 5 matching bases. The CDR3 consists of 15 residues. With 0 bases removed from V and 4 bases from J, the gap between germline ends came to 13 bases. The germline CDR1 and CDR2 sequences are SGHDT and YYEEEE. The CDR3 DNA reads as TGTGCCAGCAGCTTGGGTCAGGGATCGGTCACTGAAGCTTTCTTT. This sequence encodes CASSLGQGSVTEAFF.

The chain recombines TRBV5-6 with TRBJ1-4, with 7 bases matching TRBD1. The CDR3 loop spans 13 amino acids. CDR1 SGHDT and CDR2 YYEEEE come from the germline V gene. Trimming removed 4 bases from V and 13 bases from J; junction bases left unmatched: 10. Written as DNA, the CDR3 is TGTGCCAGCAGCCCCGAACAGGGGCTTGGACTGTTTTTT. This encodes CASSPEQGLGLFF.

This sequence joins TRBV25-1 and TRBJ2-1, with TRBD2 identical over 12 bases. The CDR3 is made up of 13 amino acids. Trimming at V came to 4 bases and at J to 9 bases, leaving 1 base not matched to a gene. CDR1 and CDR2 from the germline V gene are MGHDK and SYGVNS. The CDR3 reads CASSASGRGEQFF. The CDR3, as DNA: TGTGCCAGCAGTGCTAGCGGGAGGGGTGAGCAGTTCTTC.

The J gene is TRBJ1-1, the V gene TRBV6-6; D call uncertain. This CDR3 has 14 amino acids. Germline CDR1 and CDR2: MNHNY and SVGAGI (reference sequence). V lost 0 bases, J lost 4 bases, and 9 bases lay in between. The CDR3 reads CASSYSEGFTEAFF. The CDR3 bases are TGTGCCAGCAGTTACTCTGAGGGCTTCACTGAAGCTTTCTTT.

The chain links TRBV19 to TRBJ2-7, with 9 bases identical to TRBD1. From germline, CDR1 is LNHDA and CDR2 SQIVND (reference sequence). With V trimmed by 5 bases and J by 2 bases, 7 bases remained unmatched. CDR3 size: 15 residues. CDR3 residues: CASSAPGQGPYEQYF. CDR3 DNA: TGTGCCAGTAGTGCCCCGGGACAGGGCCCCTACGAGCAGTACTTC.

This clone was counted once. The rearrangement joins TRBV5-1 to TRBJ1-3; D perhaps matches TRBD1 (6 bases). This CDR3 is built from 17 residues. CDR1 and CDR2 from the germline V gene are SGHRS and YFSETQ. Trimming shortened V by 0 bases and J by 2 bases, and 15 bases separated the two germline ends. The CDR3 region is CASSLAPGQITGNTIYF. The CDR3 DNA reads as TGCGCCAGCAGCTTGGCTCCCGGACAGATCACTGGAAACACCATATATTTT.

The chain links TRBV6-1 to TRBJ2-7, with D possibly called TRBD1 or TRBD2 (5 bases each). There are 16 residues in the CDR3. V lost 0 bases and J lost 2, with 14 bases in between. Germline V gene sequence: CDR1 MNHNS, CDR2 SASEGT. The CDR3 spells CASSEAGPWAPYEQYF. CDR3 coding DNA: TGTGCCAGCAGTGAAGCGGGACCTTGGGCGCCCTACGAGCAGTACTTC.

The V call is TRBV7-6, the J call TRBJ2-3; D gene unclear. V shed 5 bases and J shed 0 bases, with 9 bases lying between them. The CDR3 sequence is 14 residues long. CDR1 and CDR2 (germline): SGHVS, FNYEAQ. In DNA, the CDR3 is TGTGCCAGCAGCGGTGAGGTTAGCACAGATACGCAGTATTTT. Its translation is CASSGEVSTDTQYF.

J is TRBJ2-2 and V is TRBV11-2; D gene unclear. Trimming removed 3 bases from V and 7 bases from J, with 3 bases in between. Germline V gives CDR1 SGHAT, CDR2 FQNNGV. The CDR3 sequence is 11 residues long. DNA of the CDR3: TGTGCCAGCAGCTTCGGCGGGGAGCTGTTTTTT. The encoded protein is CASSFGGELFF.

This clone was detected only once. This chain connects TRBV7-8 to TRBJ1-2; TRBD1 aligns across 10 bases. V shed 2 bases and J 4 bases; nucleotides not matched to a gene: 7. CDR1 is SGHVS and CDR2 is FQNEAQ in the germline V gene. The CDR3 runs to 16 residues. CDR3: CASSLPRQGASYGYTF. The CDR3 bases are TGTGCCAGCAGCTTACCTCGACAGGGGGCGAGCTATGGCTACACCTTC.

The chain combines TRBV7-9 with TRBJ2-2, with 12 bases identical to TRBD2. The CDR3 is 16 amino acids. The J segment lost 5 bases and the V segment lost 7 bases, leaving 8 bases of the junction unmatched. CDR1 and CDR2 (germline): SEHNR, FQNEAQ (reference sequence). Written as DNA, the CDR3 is TGTGCCAGCATCGGGACTAGCGGGCGGGGAACCGGGGAGCTGTTTTTT. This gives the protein CASIGTSGRGTGELFF.

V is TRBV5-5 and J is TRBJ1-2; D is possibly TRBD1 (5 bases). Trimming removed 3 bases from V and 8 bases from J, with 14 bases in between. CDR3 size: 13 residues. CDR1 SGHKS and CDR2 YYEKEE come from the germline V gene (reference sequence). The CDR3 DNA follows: TGTGCCAGCAGCTGGGACGTAACGGCCGGCTACACCTTC. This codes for CASSWDVTAGYTF.

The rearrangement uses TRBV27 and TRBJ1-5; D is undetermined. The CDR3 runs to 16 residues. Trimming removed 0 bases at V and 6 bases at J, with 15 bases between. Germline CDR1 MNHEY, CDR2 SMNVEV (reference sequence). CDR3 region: CASSLSGPEHGQPQHF. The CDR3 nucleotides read TGTGCCAGCAGTTTATCGGGCCCGGAGCATGGTCAGCCCCAGCATTTT.

This chain's CDR3 is CASSLSPATVKTDTQYF. The DNA for the CDR3 is TGTGCCAGCAGTTTATCTCCTGCCACCGTGAAGACAGATACGCAGTATTTT. This rearrangement joins TRBV27 to TRBJ2-3; unclear D gene. The CDR3 extends over 17 amino acids. Trimming cost V 0 bases and J 3 bases, with 16 bases left between them. CDR1 and CDR2 from the germline V gene are MNHEY and SMNVEV (reference sequence).

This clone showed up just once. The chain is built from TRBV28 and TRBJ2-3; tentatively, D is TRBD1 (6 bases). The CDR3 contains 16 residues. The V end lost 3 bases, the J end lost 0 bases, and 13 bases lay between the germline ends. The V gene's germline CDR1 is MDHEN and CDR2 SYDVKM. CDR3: CASSFASGQSTDTQYF. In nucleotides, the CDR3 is TGTGCCAGCAGTTTTGCTTCTGGACAGAGCACAGATACGCAGTATTTT.

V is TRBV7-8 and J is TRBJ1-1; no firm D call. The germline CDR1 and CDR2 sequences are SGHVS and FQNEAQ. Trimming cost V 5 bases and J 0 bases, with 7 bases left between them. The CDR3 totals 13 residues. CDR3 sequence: CASSHIMNTEAFF. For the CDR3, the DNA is TGTGCCAGCAGCCATATAATGAACACTGAAGCTTTCTTT.

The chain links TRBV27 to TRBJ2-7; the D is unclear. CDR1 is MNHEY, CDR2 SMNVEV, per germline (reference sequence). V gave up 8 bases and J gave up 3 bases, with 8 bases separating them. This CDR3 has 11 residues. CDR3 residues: CASGRSYEQYF. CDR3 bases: TGTGCCAGCGGAAGAAGCTACGAGCAGTACTTC.

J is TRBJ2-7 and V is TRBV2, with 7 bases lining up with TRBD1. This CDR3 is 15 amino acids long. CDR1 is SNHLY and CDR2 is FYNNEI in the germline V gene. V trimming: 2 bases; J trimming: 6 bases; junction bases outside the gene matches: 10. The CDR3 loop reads CASSESQGLFFEQYF. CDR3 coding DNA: TGTGCCAGCAGTGAATCACAGGGGTTATTTTTCGAGCAGTACTTC.

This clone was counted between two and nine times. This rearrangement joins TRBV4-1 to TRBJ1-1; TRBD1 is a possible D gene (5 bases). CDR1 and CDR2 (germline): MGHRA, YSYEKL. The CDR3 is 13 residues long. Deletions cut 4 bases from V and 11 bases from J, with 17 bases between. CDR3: CASSLGPLNWAFF. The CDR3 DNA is TGCGCCAGCAGCCTGGGACCTCTAAATTGGGCTTTCTTT.

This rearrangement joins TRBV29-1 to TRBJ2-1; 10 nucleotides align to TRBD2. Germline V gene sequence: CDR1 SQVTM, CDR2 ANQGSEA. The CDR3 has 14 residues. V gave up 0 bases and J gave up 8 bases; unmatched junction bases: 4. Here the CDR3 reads CSVEEEREGHEQFF. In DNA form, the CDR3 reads TGCAGCGTTGAAGAGGAGCGGGAGGGCCATGAGCAGTTCTTC.

The CDR3 DNA follows: TGTGCCAGCAGCCGAGGAGGGCAGCACTACGAGCAGTACTTC. It yields the protein CASSRGGQHYEQYF. V usage is TRBV9 and J usage is TRBJ2-7, with D perhaps matching TRBD2 (6 bases). CDR3 length: 14 amino acids. V gave up 4 bases and J gave up 3 bases, with 14 bases separating them. Germline CDR1 SGDLS, CDR2 YYNGEE.

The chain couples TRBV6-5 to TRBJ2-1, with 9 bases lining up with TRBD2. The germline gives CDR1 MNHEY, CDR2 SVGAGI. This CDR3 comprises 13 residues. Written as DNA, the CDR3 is TGTGCTTCAGGGCTAGCGGGGATAAATGAGCAGTTCTTC. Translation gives CASGLAGINEQFF.

The chain's CDR3 is CASSETGGSSTDTQYF. The DNA of the CDR3 is TGTGCCAGCAGTGAGACAGGGGGTTCTAGCACAGATACGCAGTATTTT. The chain links TRBV2 to TRBJ2-3; the match to TRBD1 covers 9 bases. The CDR3 runs to 16 residues. The V gene's germline CDR1 is SNHLY and CDR2 FYNNEI. Germline trimming cut 3 bases from V and 0 bases from J; bases unmatched to any gene: 4. Full variable domain (remainder filled in from reference TRBV2 and TRBJ2-3): EPEVTQTPSHQVTQMGQEVILRCVPISNHLYFYWYRQILGQKVEFLVSFYNNEISEKSEIFDDQFSVERPDGSNFTLKIRSTKLEDSAMYFCASSETGGSSTDTQYFGPGTRLTVL.

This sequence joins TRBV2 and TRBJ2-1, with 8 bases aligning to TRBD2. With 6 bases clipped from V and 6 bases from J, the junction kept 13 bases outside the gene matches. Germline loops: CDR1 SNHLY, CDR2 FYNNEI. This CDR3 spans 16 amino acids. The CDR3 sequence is CASSPPLGTRANEQFF. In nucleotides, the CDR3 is TGTGCCAGCAGCCCCCCTCTTGGGACTAGAGCCAATGAGCAGTTCTTC.